The 29 T cell receptor beta chains presented below share a single source sample, sequenced in a study of OX40 agonist ivuxolimab in advanced cancers. Data came from immunoSEQ multiplex PCR; TCRdb stores just in-frame clones and leaves some out. The sample includes over 85,000 clones, about four fifths of them seen just once. The sequencing here drew on CD4+ or CD8+ T cells sorted from blood, taken in a trial of the OX40 agonist ivuxolimab. Receptor source: an adult with an advanced solid tumor such as melanoma, head and neck, liver or kidney cancer.

This clone was detected only a few times. The chain uses TRBV10-1 and TRBJ2-7, with D uncertain. Per germline, CDR1 WNHNN and CDR2 SYGVQD (reference sequence). The CDR3 has 14 amino acids. V shed 3 bases and J shed 2 bases, with 11 bases lying between them. The CDR3 is CASSDTRRPYEQYF. DNA for the CDR3: TGCGCCAGCAGTGACACTCGTCGACCCTACGAGCAGTACTTC.

This chain uses TRBV5-6 with TRBJ1-2; tentatively, D is TRBD1 (5 bases). V was shortened by 4 bases and J by 8 bases, with 21 bases between the two germline ends. The V gene's germline CDR1 is SGHDT and CDR2 YYEEEE. CDR3 length: 15 residues. The CDR3 coding sequence is TGTGCCAGCAGCCCCGGAAGGGACCCCGCCTTCGGCTACACCTTC. It yields the protein CASSPGRDPAFGYTF.

The chain joins TRBV7-6 to TRBJ2-1; D ambiguous. CDR3 length: 12 residues. Germline V gene sequence: CDR1 SGHVS, CDR2 FNYEAQ. V lost 4 bases, J lost 6 bases, and 7 bases lay in between. This chain's CDR3 is CASSSTGNEQFF. The CDR3 bases are TGTGCCAGCAGCTCCACCGGCAATGAGCAGTTCTTC.

This clone was picked up one time. This sequence joins TRBV5-8 and TRBJ2-1; 7 positions match TRBD2. The CDR3 sequence is 14 residues long. V was pared by 4 bases and J by 6 bases, with 7 bases of the junction left unmatched. The germline V gene has CDR1 SGHTS and CDR2 YDEGEE. The CDR3 sequence is CASSRQTSFNEQFF. CDR3 DNA sequence: TGTGCCAGCAGCCGCCAGACTAGCTTCAATGAGCAGTTCTTC.

This chain connects TRBV10-3 to TRBJ1-6, with 9 positions matching TRBD1. Germline V CDR1 and CDR2: ENHRY, SYGVKD. Trimming removed 2 bases from V and 6 bases from J; junction bases left unmatched: 2. CDR3 length: 15 amino acids. This CDR3 reads CAISETGGGNSPLHF. For the CDR3, the DNA is TGTGCCATCAGTGAGACAGGGGGCGGTAATTCACCCCTCCACTTT.

This chain links TRBV7-3 with TRBJ2-5; 9 positions match TRBD1. The germline V gene has CDR1 SGHTA and CDR2 FQGTGA. J was trimmed by 3 bases and V by 4 bases; bases with no gene match: 3. CDR3 length equals 14 residues. The CDR3 here is CASSSTGGEETQYF. As DNA, the CDR3 is TGTGCCAGCAGCTCTACAGGGGGCGAAGAGACCCAGTACTTC.

This sequence joins TRBV7-2 and TRBJ2-3; weak D call: TRBD1 (5 bases). Germline V gene lookup returns CDR1 SGHTA and CDR2 FQGNSA. The CDR3 is made up of 12 amino acids. Trimming removed 8 bases at V and 8 bases at J, with 14 bases between. The CDR3 sequence: CASSGFSSTQYF. CDR3 DNA sequence: TGTGCCAGCTCAGGGTTCTCGAGTACGCAGTATTTT. Using reference TRBV7-2 and TRBJ2-3 for the parts outside the CDR3, the full variable domain is GAGVSQSPSNKVTEKGKDVELRCDPISGHTALYWYRQSLGQGLEFLIYFQGNSAPDKSGLPSDRFSAERTGGSVSTLTIQRTQQEDSAVYLCASSGFSSTQYFGPGTRLTVL.

V is TRBV6-1 and J is TRBJ2-3; D is unclear. CDR3 length: 14 residues. V was clipped by 5 bases and J by 1 base, with 10 bases between them. Germline V gives CDR1 MNHNS, CDR2 SASEGT. This CDR3 reads CASSSDRRTDTQYF. The CDR3 coding sequence is TGTGCCAGCAGTTCGGACCGACGCACAGATACGCAGTATTTT.

The genes are TRBV28 and TRBJ1-2, with D tentatively TRBD1 (6 bases). With 7 bases removed from V and 6 bases from J, the gap between germline ends came to 18 bases. This CDR3 has 14 residues. CDR1 and CDR2 (germline): MDHEN, SYDVKM. This chain's CDR3 is CASTVPGVGDGYTF. CDR3 DNA: TGTGCCAGCACCGTCCCAGGGGTCGGTGATGGCTACACCTTC.

The rearrangement links TRBV6-6 to TRBJ1-1; D might be TRBD1 (5 bases). Trimming left V 6 bases short and J 3 bases short, with 11 bases between. CDR3 length: 13 residues. Germline CDR1 is MNHNY and CDR2 is SVGAGI (reference sequence). CDR3 amino acids: CASSPWGDTEAFF. DNA of the CDR3: TGTGCCAGCAGCCCATGGGGGGACACTGAAGCTTTCTTT.

The rearrangement joins TRBV5-1 to TRBJ2-2; unclear D gene. Trimming removed 0 bases at V and 8 bases at J, with 8 bases between. The CDR3 covers 13 residues. Per germline, CDR1 SGHRS and CDR2 YFSETQ. The CDR3 here is CASSLVRLGELFF. In nucleotides, the CDR3 is TGCGCCAGCAGCTTGGTCAGATTGGGGGAGCTGTTTTTT.

The rearrangement links TRBV10-2 to TRBJ1-5; D is unresolved. Trimming pared 6 bases from V and 1 base from J, leaving 7 bases between. Germline lookup yields CDR1 WSHSY and CDR2 SAAADI. The CDR3 runs to 13 residues. The CDR3 DNA reads TGCGCCAGCAGGGGCTACAGCAATCAGCCCCAGCATTTT. Encoded protein: CASRGYSNQPQHF.

This clone was seen just once. The chain is built from TRBV2 and TRBJ2-7; D uncertain. This CDR3 has 11 amino acids. Trimming stripped 7 bases from V and 6 bases from J, with 10 bases between. Per the germline V gene, CDR1 is SNHLY and CDR2 is FYNNEI. CDR3 sequence: CASTPASEQYF. The CDR3 DNA sequence: TGTGCCAGCACCCCCGCCAGCGAGCAGTACTTC.

This rearrangement joins TRBV7-2 to TRBJ1-4; D possibly corresponds to TRBD1 (5 bases). Trimming pared 3 bases from V and 7 bases from J, leaving 15 bases between. This CDR3 has 15 residues. The germline V gene encodes CDR1 SGHTA and CDR2 FQGNSA. The CDR3 nucleotides are TGTGCCAGCAGCTTTACCGGGACCCGGGGTGAAAAACTGTTTTTT. Translation: CASSFTGTRGEKLFF.

The sample holds a few counts of this clone. The chain couples TRBV6-6 to TRBJ1-3; D is undetermined. V lost 7 bases and J 0 bases, leaving 16 bases between the germline ends. This CDR3 contains 16 residues. The germline V gene has CDR1 MNHNY and CDR2 SVGAGI (reference sequence). CDR3 residues: CASTRTQPDSGNTIYF. CDR3 nucleotides: TGTGCCAGCACTCGAACCCAACCAGACTCTGGAAACACCATATATTTT.

The chain couples TRBV15 to TRBJ2-4; a possible D gene is TRBD1 (5 bases). Deletions cut 0 bases from V and 7 bases from J, with 13 bases between. This CDR3 region has 15 residues. Germline V lookup: CDR1 LNHNV, CDR2 YYDKDF (reference sequence). CDR3 protein: CATSRDGVAGNIQYF. CDR3 DNA: TGTGCCACCAGCAGAGATGGAGTAGCAGGGAACATTCAGTACTTC.

This chain connects TRBV28 to TRBJ1-2; D unclear. Trimming took 7 bases from V and 0 from J, leaving 6 bases between them. Germline-derived CDR1 and CDR2 are MDHEN and SYDVKM. This CDR3 is 12 amino acids long. The CDR3 DNA is TGTGCCAGCACCCCAGCTAACTATGGCTACACCTTC. As protein: CASTPANYGYTF.

The J gene is TRBJ2-5, the V gene TRBV6-6, with D possibly being TRBD2 (6 bases). Germline loops: CDR1 MNHNY, CDR2 SVGAGI (reference sequence). There are 14 residues in the CDR3. The V end was cut by 6 bases, the J end by 5 bases, with 16 bases between. CDR3 residues: CASRPKAGGETQYF. The CDR3, as DNA: TGTGCCAGCAGACCAAAAGCGGGCGGGGAGACCCAGTACTTC.

The chain uses TRBV2 and TRBJ1-5; D is unclear. The CDR3 totals 14 residues. The germline CDR1 and CDR2 sequences are SNHLY and FYNNEI. Deletions cut 3 bases from V and 5 bases from J, with 11 bases between. The CDR3 protein is CASSEVRPDQPQHF. CDR3 bases: TGTGCCAGCAGTGAGGTCAGGCCCGATCAGCCCCAGCATTTT. Together with reference TRBV2 and TRBJ1-5, the CDR3 gives the full variable domain: EPEVTQTPSHQVTQMGQEVILRCVPISNHLYFYWYRQILGQKVEFLVSFYNNEISEKSEIFDDQFSVERPDGSNFTLKIRSTKLEDSAMYFCASSEVRPDQPQHFGDGTRLSIL.

V is TRBV9 and J is TRBJ1-4, with TRBD1 identical over 9 bases. Per germline, CDR1 SGDLS and CDR2 YYNGEE. Losses at the gene ends were 3 bases for V and 7 bases for J; bases not matched to a gene: 7. This CDR3 comprises 15 residues. CDR3 region: CASSASGTGFEKLFF. CDR3 nucleotide sequence: TGTGCCAGCAGCGCCTCCGGGACAGGGTTTGAAAAACTGTTTTTT.

This rearrangement joins TRBV10-3 to TRBJ1-6, with D tentatively TRBD1 (6 bases). Germline assignment: CDR1 ENHRY and CDR2 SYGVKD. Trimming pared 2 bases from V and 9 bases from J, leaving 14 bases between. This CDR3 has 15 residues. In nucleotides, the CDR3 is TGTGCCATCAGTGAGGATGGGGGCGCAGGTTCACCCCTCCACTTT. Translation: CAISEDGGAGSPLHF.

The chain couples TRBV27 to TRBJ2-7; 8 nucleotides line up with TRBD2. V gave up 5 bases and J gave up 3 bases; unmatched junction bases: 18. The CDR3 runs to 18 residues. Germline V gene sequence: CDR1 MNHEY, CDR2 SMNVEV (reference sequence). The CDR3 DNA follows: TGTGCCAGCAGTCCTGGGGTACCTAGGACTAGCTCCTACTACGAGCAGTACTTC. Translation: CASSPGVPRTSSYYEQYF.

This clone was detected once. The chain uses TRBV7-2 and TRBJ2-5; D gene ambiguous. Trimming pared 5 bases from V and 4 bases from J, leaving 11 bases between. Germline V lookup: CDR1 SGHTA, CDR2 FQGNSA. There are 13 residues in the CDR3. DNA of the CDR3: TGTGCCAGCAGCCGGGCAGTTATAGAGACCCAGTACTTC. Its protein product is CASSRAVIETQYF.

The chain links TRBV20-1 to TRBJ2-1, with D possibly matching TRBD1 (6 bases). CDR1 and CDR2 (germline): DFQATT, SNEGSKA (reference sequence). The CDR3 contains 11 residues. V lost 6 bases and J lost 10, with 13 bases in between. The CDR3 region is CSARRTAEQFF. The CDR3 DNA follows: TGCAGTGCCCGCAGGACAGCCGAGCAGTTCTTC.

This chain joins TRBV6-1 and TRBJ2-5; D possibly corresponds to TRBD1 (5 bases). Trimming cost V 9 bases and J 4 bases, with 18 bases left between them. CDR1 is MNHNS and CDR2 is SASEGT in the germline V gene. The CDR3 length is 14 residues. CDR3 in DNA: TGTGCCAGTGGGGCTTTGGGATCTACAGAGACCCAGTACTTC. Translating gives CASGALGSTETQYF.

The chain links TRBV25-1 to TRBJ2-3, with TRBD1 matching 9 bases. Trimming at V came to 5 bases and at J to 6 bases, leaving 9 bases not matched to a gene. This CDR3 spans 15 amino acids. Germline CDR1 reads MGHDK; CDR2 reads SYGVNS. DNA for the CDR3: TGTGCCAGCAGTTCTGACAGGGGGGATCTCGATACGCAGTATTTT. Translated, it gives CASSSDRGDLDTQYF.

This clone was counted only a few times. The rearrangement joins TRBV28 to TRBJ1-4, with D uncertain. Germline V lookup: CDR1 MDHEN, CDR2 SYDVKM. CDR3 length equals 13 residues. Trimming took off 7 bases at V and 1 base at J, with 7 bases between the two ends. CDR3 nucleotide sequence: TGTGCCAGCACGGGGAGAACTAATGAAAAACTGTTTTTT. Translating gives CASTGRTNEKLFF.

This clone was seen only once. The J gene is TRBJ2-3, the V gene TRBV27, with 12 bases identical to TRBD2. The CDR3 is 17 residues long. The trim removed 7 bases at V and 2 bases at J, leaving 10 bases unmatched. CDR1 MNHEY and CDR2 SMNVEV come from the germline V gene (reference sequence). Written as DNA, the CDR3 is TGTGCCAGCACCCGTTATGGACTAGCGGGGTTCACAGATACGCAGTATTTT. It encodes CASTRYGLAGFTDTQYF.

This clone has more than one count but fewer than ten. CDR3 nucleotides: TGCGCCAGCAGCCAAGAGGTGGTTCGGCGGAGGGTGACCCAGTACTTC. Translated, it gives CASSQEVVRRRVTQYF. The gene calls are TRBV4-3 and TRBJ2-5; D might be TRBD2 (6 bases). The length of the CDR3 is 16 residues. Germline CDR1 and CDR2: LGHNA and YSLEER. V gave up 0 bases and J gave up 7 bases, with 18 bases separating them.